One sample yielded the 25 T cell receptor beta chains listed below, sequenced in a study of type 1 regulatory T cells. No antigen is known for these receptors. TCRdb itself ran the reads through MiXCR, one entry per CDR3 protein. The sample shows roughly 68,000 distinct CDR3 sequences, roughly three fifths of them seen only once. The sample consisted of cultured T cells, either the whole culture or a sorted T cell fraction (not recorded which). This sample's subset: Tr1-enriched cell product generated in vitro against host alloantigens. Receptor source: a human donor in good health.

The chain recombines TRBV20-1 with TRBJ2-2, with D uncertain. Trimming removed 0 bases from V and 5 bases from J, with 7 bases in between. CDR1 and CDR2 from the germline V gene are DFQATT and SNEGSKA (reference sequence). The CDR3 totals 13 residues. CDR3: CSARDARTGELFF. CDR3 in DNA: TGCAGTGCTAGAGATGCGAGGACCGGGGAGCTGTTTTTT.

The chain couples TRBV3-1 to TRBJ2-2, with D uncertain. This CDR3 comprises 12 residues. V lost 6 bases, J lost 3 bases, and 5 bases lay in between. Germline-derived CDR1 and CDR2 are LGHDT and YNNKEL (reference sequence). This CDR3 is CASRFHTGELFF. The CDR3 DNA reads TGTGCCAGCAGATTCCACACCGGGGAGCTGTTTTTT.

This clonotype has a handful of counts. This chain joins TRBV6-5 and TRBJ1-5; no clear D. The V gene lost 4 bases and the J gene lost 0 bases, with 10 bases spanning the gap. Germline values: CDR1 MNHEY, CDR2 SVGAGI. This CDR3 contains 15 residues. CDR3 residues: CASSSDGYSNQPQHF. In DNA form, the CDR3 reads TGTGCCAGCAGTTCGGACGGTTATAGCAATCAGCCCCAGCATTTT.

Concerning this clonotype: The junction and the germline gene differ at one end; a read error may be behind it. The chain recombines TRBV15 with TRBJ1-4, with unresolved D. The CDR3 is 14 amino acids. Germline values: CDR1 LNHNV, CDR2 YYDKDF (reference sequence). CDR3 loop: CTTSRDLTNEKLFF. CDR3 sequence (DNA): TGTACCACCAGCAGAGATTTAACTAATGAAAAACTGTTTTTT.

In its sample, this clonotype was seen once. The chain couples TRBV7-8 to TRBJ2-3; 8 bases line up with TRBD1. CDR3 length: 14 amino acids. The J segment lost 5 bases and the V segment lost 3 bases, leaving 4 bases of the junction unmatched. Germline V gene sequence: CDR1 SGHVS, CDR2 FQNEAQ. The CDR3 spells CASSLTGAVDTQYF. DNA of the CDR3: TGTGCCAGCAGCTTGACAGGGGCGGTAGATACGCAGTATTTT.

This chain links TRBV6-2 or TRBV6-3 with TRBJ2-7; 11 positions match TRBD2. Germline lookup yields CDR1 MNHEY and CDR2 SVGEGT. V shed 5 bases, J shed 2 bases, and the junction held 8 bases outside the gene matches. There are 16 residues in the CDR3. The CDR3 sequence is CASSPRTSGSAYEQYF. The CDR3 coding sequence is TGTGCCAGCAGTCCAAGGACTAGCGGGTCGGCCTACGAGCAGTACTTC.

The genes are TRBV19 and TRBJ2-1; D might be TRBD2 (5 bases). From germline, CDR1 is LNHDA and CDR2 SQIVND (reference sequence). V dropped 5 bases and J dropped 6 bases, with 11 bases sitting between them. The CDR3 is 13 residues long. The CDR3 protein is CASSARGLNEQFF. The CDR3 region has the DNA TGTGCCAGTAGTGCCCGAGGGCTCAATGAGCAGTTCTTC.

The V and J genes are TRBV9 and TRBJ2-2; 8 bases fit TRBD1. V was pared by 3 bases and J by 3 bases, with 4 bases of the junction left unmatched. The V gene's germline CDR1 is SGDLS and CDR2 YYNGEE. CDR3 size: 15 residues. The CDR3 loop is CASSGQGTHTGELFF. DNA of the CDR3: TGTGCCAGCAGCGGACAGGGGACCCACACCGGGGAGCTGTTTTTT.

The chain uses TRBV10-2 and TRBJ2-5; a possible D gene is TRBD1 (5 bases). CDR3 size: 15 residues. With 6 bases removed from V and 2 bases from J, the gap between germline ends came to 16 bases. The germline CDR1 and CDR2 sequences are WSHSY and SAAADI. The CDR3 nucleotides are TGCGCCAGCAGAAACCCCCCGCAGGGACAAGAGACCCAGTACTTC. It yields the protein CASRNPPQGQETQYF.

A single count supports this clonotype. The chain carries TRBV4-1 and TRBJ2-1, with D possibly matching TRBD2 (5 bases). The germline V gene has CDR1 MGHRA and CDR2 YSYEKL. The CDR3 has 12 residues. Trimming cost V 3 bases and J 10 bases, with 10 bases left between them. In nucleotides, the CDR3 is TGCGCCAGCAGCCAGGTGCTAGCAGAGCAGTTCTTC. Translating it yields CASSQVLAEQFF.

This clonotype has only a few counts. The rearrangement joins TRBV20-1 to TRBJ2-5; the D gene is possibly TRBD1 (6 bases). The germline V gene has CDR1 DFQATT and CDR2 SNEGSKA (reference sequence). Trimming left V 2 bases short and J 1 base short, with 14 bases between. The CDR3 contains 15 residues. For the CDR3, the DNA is TGCAGTGCTAGAAAGGACAGTCCCTTCCAAGAGACCCAGTACTTC. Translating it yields CSARKDSPFQETQYF.

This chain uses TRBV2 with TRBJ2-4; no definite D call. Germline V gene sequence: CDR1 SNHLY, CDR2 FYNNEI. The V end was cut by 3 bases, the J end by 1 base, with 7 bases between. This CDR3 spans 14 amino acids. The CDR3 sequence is CASSDGVAKNIQYF. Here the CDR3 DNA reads TGTGCCAGCAGTGATGGTGTCGCCAAAAACATTCAGTACTTC.

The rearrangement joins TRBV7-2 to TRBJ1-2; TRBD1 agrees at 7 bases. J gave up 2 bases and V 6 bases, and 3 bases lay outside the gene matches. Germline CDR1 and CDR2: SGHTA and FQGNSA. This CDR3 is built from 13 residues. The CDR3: CASRGTANYGYTF. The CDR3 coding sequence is TGTGCCAGCAGGGGGACAGCAAACTATGGCTACACCTTC.

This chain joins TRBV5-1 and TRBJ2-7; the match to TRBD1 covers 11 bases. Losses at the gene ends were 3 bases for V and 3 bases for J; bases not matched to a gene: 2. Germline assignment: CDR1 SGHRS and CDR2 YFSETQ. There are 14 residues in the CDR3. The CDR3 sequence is CASSSDRGLYEQYF. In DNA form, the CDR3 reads TGCGCCAGCAGCTCGGACAGGGGGCTCTACGAGCAGTACTTC.

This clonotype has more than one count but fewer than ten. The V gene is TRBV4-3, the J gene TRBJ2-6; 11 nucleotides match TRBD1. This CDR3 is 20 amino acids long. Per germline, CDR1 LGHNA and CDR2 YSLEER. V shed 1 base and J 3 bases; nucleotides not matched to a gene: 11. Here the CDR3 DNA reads TGCGCCAGCAGCCAAGCGACTCTGGACAGGGGGCGGATTGGGGCCAACGTCCTGACTTTC. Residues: CASSQATLDRGRIGANVLTF.

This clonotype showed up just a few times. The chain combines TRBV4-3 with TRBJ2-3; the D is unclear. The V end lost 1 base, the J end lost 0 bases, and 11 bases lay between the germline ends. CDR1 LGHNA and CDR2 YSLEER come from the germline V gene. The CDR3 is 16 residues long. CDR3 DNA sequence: TGCGCCAGCAGCCAAGGATCGGGTTTTAGCACAGATACGCAGTATTTT. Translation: CASSQGSGFSTDTQYF.

The CDR3 nucleotides read TGTGCCAGCAGCCCAGGCTCTCCAGAGACCCAGTACTTC. The encoded protein is CASSPGSPETQYF. The chain uses TRBV3-1 and TRBJ2-5; D gene uncertain. Trimming stripped 4 bases from V and 4 bases from J, with 10 bases between. This CDR3 has 13 residues. CDR1 and CDR2 from the germline V gene are LGHDT and YNNKEL (reference sequence).

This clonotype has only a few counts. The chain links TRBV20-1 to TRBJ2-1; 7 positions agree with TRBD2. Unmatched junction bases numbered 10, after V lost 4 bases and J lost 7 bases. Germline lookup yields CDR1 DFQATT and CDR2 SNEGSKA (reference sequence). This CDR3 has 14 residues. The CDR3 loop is CSANGRLGGNEQFF. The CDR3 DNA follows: TGCAGTGCTAACGGGAGGCTTGGGGGGAATGAGCAGTTCTTC.

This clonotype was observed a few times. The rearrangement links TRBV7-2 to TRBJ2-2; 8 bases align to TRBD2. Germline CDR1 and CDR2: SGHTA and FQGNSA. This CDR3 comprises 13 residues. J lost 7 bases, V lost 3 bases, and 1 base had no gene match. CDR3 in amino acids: CASSFRGGGELFF. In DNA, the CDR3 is TGTGCCAGCAGCTTCCGGGGGGGCGGGGAGCTGTTTTTT.

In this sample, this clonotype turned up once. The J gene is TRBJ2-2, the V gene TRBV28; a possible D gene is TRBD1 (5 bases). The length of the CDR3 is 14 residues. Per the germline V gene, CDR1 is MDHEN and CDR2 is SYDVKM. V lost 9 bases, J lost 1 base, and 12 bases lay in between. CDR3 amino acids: CASLSQGNTGELFF. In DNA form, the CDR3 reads TGTGCCAGTCTTTCTCAGGGGAACACCGGGGAGCTGTTTTTT.

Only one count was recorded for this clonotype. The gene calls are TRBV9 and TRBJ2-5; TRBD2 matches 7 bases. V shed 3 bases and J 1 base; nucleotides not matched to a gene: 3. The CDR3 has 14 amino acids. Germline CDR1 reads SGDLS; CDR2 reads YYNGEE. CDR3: CASSGLAAQETQYF. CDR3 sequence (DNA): TGTGCCAGCAGCGGTCTAGCGGCCCAAGAGACCCAGTACTTC.

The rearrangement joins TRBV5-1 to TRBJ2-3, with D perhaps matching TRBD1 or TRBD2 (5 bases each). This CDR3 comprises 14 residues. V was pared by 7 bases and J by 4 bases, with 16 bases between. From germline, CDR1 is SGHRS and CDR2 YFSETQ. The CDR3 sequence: CASGPGTAADTQYF. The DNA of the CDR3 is TGCGCCAGCGGACCCGGGACGGCGGCAGATACGCAGTATTTT. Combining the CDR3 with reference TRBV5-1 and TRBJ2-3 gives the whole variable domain KAGVTQTPRYLIKTRGQQVTLSCSPISGHRSVSWYQQTPGQGLQFLFEYFSETQRNKGNFPGRFSGRQFSNSRSEMNVSTLELGDSALYLCASGPGTAADTQYFGPGTRLTVL.

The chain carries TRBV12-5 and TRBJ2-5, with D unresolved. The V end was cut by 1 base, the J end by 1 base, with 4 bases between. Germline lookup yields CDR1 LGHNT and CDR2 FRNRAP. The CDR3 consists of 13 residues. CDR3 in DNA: TGTGCTAGTGGTTTGGAGCCCCAAGAGACCCAGTACTTC. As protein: CASGLEPQETQYF.

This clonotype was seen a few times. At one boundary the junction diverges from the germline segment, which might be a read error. The CDR3 nucleotides read TGCGCCAGCAGCTTGGACGGCGGGACTAGCACCGATACGCAGTATTTT. This translates into CASSLDGGTSTDTQYF. The gene calls are TRBV5-1 and TRBJ2-3, with 9 bases lining up with TRBD2. The CDR3 sequence is 16 residues long. Germline V gives CDR1 SGHRS, CDR2 YFSETQ.

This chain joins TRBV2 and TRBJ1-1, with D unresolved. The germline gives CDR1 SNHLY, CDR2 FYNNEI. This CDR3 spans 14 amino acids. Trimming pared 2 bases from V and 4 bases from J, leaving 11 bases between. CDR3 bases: TGTGCCAGCAGTGAAATTGGGCCAGTCACTGAAGCTTTCTTT. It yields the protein CASSEIGPVTEAFF.